Included here is one TCR beta chain sequence, with context. No antigen is known for it. An absence of ophthalmopathy progression within 18 months meant stable Graves' hyperthyroidism. Orbital computed tomography, thyroid ultrasound, serum thyroxine and TRAb, and clinical symptoms together informed the diagnoses. The data originate from a study of T cells in Graves' hyperthyroidism and ophthalmopathy. TCR beta CDR3 regions were amplified from RNA transcripts. The HTBI primer set served for first-round RT-PCR of the TCR CDR3. TCRdb processed the multiplex PCR reads anew with MiXCR; each CDR3 protein has one entry. This table holds 550,000 to 600,000 distinct CDR3 sequences, 16% found once. Study-level findings and limits: Median prediction lead before ophthalmopathy onset was about 6.5 months with the model.

This clonotype was sampled from a woman aged 18 to 35 with Graves' hyperthyroidism. Sequencing was done on a sample of blood.

CDR3 in amino acids: CASSIGTLNTEAFF. Here the CDR3 DNA reads TGTGCCAGTAGTATAGGGACGTTGAACACTGAAGCTTTCTTT. The V and J genes are TRBV19 and TRBJ1-1, with D hard to call. CDR3 size: 14 residues. The germline CDR1 and CDR2 sequences are LNHDA and SQIVND (reference sequence). Trimming removed 1 base from V and 0 bases from J, with 6 bases in between.